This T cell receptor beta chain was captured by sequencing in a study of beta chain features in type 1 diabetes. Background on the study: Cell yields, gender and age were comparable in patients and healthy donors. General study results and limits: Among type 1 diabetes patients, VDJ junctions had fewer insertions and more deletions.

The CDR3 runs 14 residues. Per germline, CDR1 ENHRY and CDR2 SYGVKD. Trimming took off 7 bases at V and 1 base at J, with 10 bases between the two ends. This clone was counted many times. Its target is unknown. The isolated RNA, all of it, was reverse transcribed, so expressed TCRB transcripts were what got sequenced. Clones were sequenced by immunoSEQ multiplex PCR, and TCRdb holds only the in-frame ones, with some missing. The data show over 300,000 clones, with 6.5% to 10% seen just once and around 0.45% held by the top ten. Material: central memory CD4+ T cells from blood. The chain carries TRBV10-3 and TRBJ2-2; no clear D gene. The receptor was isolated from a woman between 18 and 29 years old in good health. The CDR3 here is CAITRAQNTGELFF. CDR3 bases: TGTGCCATCACCCGGGCCCAGAACACCGGGGAGCTGTTTTTT.